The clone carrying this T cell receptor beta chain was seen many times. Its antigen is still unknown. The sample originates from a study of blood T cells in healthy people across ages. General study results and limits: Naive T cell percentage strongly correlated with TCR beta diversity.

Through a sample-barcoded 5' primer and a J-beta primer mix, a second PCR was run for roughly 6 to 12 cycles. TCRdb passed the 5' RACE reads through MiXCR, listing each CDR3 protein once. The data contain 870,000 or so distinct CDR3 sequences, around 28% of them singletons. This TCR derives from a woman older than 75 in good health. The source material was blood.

The chain's CDR3 is CASSFGGGAYEQYF. CDR3 sequence (DNA): TGTGCCAGCAGTTTTGGAGGGGGGGCTTACGAGCAGTACTTC. V is TRBV12-3 or TRBV12-4 and J is TRBJ2-7; weak D call: TRBD2 (7 bases). The CDR3 totals 14 residues. Trimming shortened V by 3 bases and J by 4 bases, and 13 bases separated the two germline ends.